Below, 18 T cell receptor beta chains from the same sample are listed, as sequenced in a study of radiation and T cells in renal cell carcinoma. This table comes from immunoSEQ multiplex PCR, and its TCRdb copy is limited to in-frame clones, with some not included. Among 120,000 or so clones listed, 80% to 90% were seen once. The time point is: blood 2 weeks post-SBRT. Specified treatment: 15 Gy SBRT to primary tumor, nephrectomy 4 weeks later. The input for sequencing was blood, taken from a patient whose treatment included radiotherapy and nephrectomy. The receptors come from a woman aged 60-75 years with renal cell carcinoma.

This clone was recorded a few times. The V and J genes are TRBV6-5 and TRBJ1-1; D unclear. CDR3 length: 13 amino acids. Trimming removed 2 bases at V and 7 bases at J, with 11 bases between. Germline loops: CDR1 MNHEY, CDR2 SVGAGI. CDR3 nucleotides: TGTGCCAGCAGTTACATTGGAAGGGATGAAGCTTTCTTT. This encodes CASSYIGRDEAFF.

This chain joins TRBV5-1 and TRBJ2-6; possibly TRBD2 for D (5 bases). From germline, CDR1 is SGHRS and CDR2 YFSETQ. This CDR3 region has 16 residues. Trimming pared 5 bases from V and 2 bases from J, leaving 14 bases between. This CDR3 is CASRRVAGTGANVLTF. The CDR3 DNA follows: TGCGCCAGCAGGAGGGTTGCAGGTACTGGGGCCAACGTCCTGACTTTC.

V and J are TRBV5-6 and TRBJ1-2; D not resolved. This CDR3 has 12 residues. V gave up 0 bases and J gave up 4 bases, with 4 bases separating them. Germline-derived CDR1 and CDR2 are SGHDT and YYEEEE. This CDR3 reads CASSLEPYGYTF. The CDR3 DNA follows: TGTGCCAGCAGCTTGGAGCCCTATGGCTACACCTTC.

The chain employs TRBV6-5 and TRBJ1-3, with D unclear. This CDR3 contains 15 residues. Germline assignment: CDR1 MNHEY and CDR2 SVGAGI. Trimming left V 0 bases short and J 0 bases short, with 6 bases between. Here the CDR3 reads CASSYSSDSGNTIYF. The DNA of the CDR3 is TGTGCCAGCAGTTACTCGAGTGACTCTGGAAACACCATATATTTT.

This clone was counted a single time. The gene calls are TRBV10-2 and TRBJ1-5, with D possibly being TRBD1 (6 bases). With 3 bases removed from V and 3 bases from J, the gap between germline ends came to 9 bases. Germline lookup yields CDR1 WSHSY and CDR2 SAAADI. The CDR3 is made up of 14 amino acids. CDR3 coding DNA: TGCGCCAGCAGTGAAGGGGGGGTCAATCAGCCCCAGCATTTT. It specifies CASSEGGVNQPQHF.

The chain uses TRBV6-5 and TRBJ2-3; 8 bases are a match to TRBD1. Trimming took 5 bases from V and 2 from J; bases not matched to a gene: 6. From germline, CDR1 is MNHEY and CDR2 SVGAGI. The CDR3 length is 15 residues. The CDR3 coding sequence is TGTGCCAGCAGTCGGACAGGGCGGGTCACAGATACGCAGTATTTT. Protein product: CASSRTGRVTDTQYF.

This sequence joins TRBV30 and TRBJ2-3; 13 positions agree with TRBD2. Germline V gene sequence: CDR1 GTSNPN, CDR2 SVGIG (reference sequence). The V gene end was trimmed by 4 bases and the J gene end by 3 bases; junction bases not matched to a gene: 7. CDR3 length equals 16 residues. CDR3 amino acids: CAWNPGLAGSTDTQYF. The CDR3 bases are TGTGCCTGGAATCCGGGACTAGCGGGATCTACAGATACGCAGTATTTT.

The chain is built from TRBV19 and TRBJ1-6; D may be TRBD1 (5 bases). Germline CDR1 LNHDA, CDR2 SQIVND (reference sequence). The CDR3 sequence is 16 residues long. Trimming cost V 4 bases and J 7 bases, with 17 bases left between them. CDR3 nucleotides: TGTGCCAGTAGTAAGGGGCGGCCCCAGTCGAATTCACCCCTCCACTTT. Translated, it gives CASSKGRPQSNSPLHF.

Notes on this clone: Different DNA sequences within this sample yield the same CDR3. The CDR3 reads CASSFTGDEQYF. The CDR3 region has the DNA TGTGCCAGCAGCTTCACCGGGGACGAGCAGTACTTC. This rearrangement joins TRBV5-5 to TRBJ2-7, with D perhaps TRBD2 (5 bases). CDR3 length: 12 residues. CDR1 and CDR2 from the germline V gene are SGHKS and YYEKEE (reference sequence). Between the trimmed V and J ends, which lost 2 bases and 5 bases, there was a span of 8 bases.

The CDR3 coding sequence is TGTGCCAGCAGTAGACCCGGGACAGGGGTCGAGCAGTACTTC. Protein: CASSRPGTGVEQYF. The V call is TRBV28, the J call TRBJ2-7, with 10 bases aligning to TRBD1. The germline V gene encodes CDR1 MDHEN and CDR2 SYDVKM. The ends lost 5 bases at V and 6 bases at J; junction bases unmatched: 7. This CDR3 spans 14 amino acids.

This clone was seen a single time. The chain employs TRBV30 and TRBJ1-2; maybe TRBD1 (6 bases). The V gene's germline CDR1 is GTSNPN and CDR2 SVGIG (reference sequence). The CDR3 has 14 amino acids. Trimming left V 4 bases short and J 8 bases short, with 20 bases between. CDR3 DNA: TGTGCCTGGAAACCCGGGGGGGGCGAGCAAGGCTACACCTTC. It yields the protein CAWKPGGGEQGYTF.

The rearrangement joins TRBV19 to TRBJ2-7; TRBD1 matches 9 bases. After removal of 6 bases from V and 3 bases from J, the junction contained 6 bases not matched to a gene. The CDR3 contains 14 residues. CDR1 and CDR2 from the germline V gene are LNHDA and SQIVND (reference sequence). CDR3 sequence: CASSRDRDFYEQYF. The CDR3 nucleotides read TGTGCCAGTAGCCGGGACAGGGACTTCTACGAGCAGTACTTC.

The chain joins TRBV5-1 to TRBJ2-7, with TRBD2 matching 13 bases. Germline trimming cut 3 bases from V and 4 bases from J; bases unmatched to any gene: 4. Germline values: CDR1 SGHRS, CDR2 YFSETQ. The CDR3 loop spans 15 amino acids. DNA of the CDR3: TGCGCCAGCAGCTCACTAGCGGGAGGGCTGTACGAGCAGTACTTC. Translation: CASSSLAGGLYEQYF.

The J gene is TRBJ2-3, the V gene TRBV7-9; 7 bases match TRBD1. CDR1 and CDR2 (germline): SEHNR, FQNEAQ (reference sequence). The CDR3 is 13 residues long. Trimming cost V 6 bases and J 6 bases; bases outside gene matches: 6. This CDR3 reads CASRATGMDTQYF. The DNA of the CDR3 is TGTGCCAGCAGGGCGACAGGGATGGATACGCAGTATTTT.

This clone was seen more than once but under ten times. The gene calls are TRBV7-9 and TRBJ1-2; D not resolved. The CDR3 totals 13 residues. Germline V CDR1 and CDR2: SEHNR, FQNEAQ (reference sequence). The V end was cut by 3 bases, the J end by 4 bases, with 9 bases between. CDR3 nucleotide sequence: TGTGCCAGCAGCTTCGGGGAGGTCTATGGCTACACCTTC. Its protein product is CASSFGEVYGYTF.

V and J are TRBV19 and TRBJ2-1, with a possible D match to TRBD2 (6 bases). Trimming removed 5 bases from V and 7 bases from J, with 18 bases in between. The germline V gene encodes CDR1 LNHDA and CDR2 SQIVND (reference sequence). The length of the CDR3 is 15 residues. CDR3 loop: CASSDRDSSWNEQFF. The DNA of the CDR3 is TGTGCCAGTAGTGACCGGGACTCGAGCTGGAATGAGCAGTTCTTC.

A word on this clone: A read error may account for a junction end that differs from germline. The rearrangement links TRBV5-1 to TRBJ1-1, with 7 positions matching TRBD1. Germline V gene data show CDR1 as SGHRS and CDR2 as YFSETQ. The CDR3 is made up of 14 amino acids. CDR3 residues: CAGSLGTANTEAFF. As DNA, the CDR3 is TGCGCCGGCAGCCTAGGGACAGCGAACACTGAAGCTTTCTTT.

The chain employs TRBV27 and TRBJ2-1, with D unclear. This CDR3 has 13 residues. The germline V gene has CDR1 MNHEY and CDR2 SMNVEV (reference sequence). V gave up 5 bases and J gave up 7 bases, with 12 bases separating them. The DNA for the CDR3 is TGTGCCAGCAGTGGGTCGGGTTGGAATGAGCAGTTCTTC. It encodes CASSGSGWNEQFF.